The 31 T cell receptor beta chains in this list originate from one sample, sequenced in a study of control samples from healthy donors and cancer patients. Profiled with immunoSEQ multiplex PCR; TCRdb holds only in-frame clones, not every one. Of 110,000 or so clones detected, more than 70% appear once; the ten largest clones hold roughly 40%. Sequencing used blood. The receptor source for this set is a man aged 50-60 years in good health.

This clone was counted a single time. The J gene is TRBJ1-2, the V gene TRBV19; possibly TRBD1 for D (5 bases). The CDR3 has 12 residues. V lost 5 bases, J lost 5 bases, and 9 bases lay in between. Germline V gene sequence: CDR1 LNHDA, CDR2 SQIVND (reference sequence). DNA of the CDR3: TGTGCCAGTAGTGAACAGGATTATGGCTACACCTTC. Translated: CASSEQDYGYTF.

The chain couples TRBV21-1 to TRBJ1-4. TRBV21-1 is annotated as a pseudogene. The CDR3 extends over 14 amino acids. The CDR3 coding sequence is TGTGCCAGCAGCAACTTGGGGGGCAATGAAAAACTGTTTTTT. Translated: CASSNLGGNEKLFF.

This sequence joins TRBV2 and TRBJ1-5, with 9 positions matching TRBD1. With V trimmed by 3 bases and J by 5 bases, 5 bases remained unmatched. The CDR3 runs to 15 residues. Germline loops: CDR1 SNHLY, CDR2 FYNNEI. DNA of the CDR3: TGTGCCAGCAGTGATACCGACAGGGGGGATCAGCCCCAGCATTTT. Translation: CASSDTDRGDQPQHF.

This sequence joins TRBV19 and TRBJ1-1, with TRBD1 as a possible D gene (5 bases). The germline V and J ends were trimmed by 5 bases and 1 base, with 14 bases remaining between them. The germline V gene encodes CDR1 LNHDA and CDR2 SQIVND (reference sequence). The CDR3 spans 15 residues. CDR3 in DNA: TGTGCCAGTAGTCGCCGAATCAGGGAGAACACTGAAGCTTTCTTT. This sequence encodes CASSRRIRENTEAFF. Full variable domain (rest looked up from reference TRBV19 and TRBJ1-1): DGGITQSPKYLFRKEGQNVTLSCEQNLNHDAMYWYRQDPGQGLRLIYYSQIVNDFQKGDIAEGYSVSREKKESFPLTVTSAQKNPTAFYLCASSRRIRENTEAFFGQGTRLTVV.

CDR3 in amino acids: CASSIAGLAGEQYF. CDR3 coding DNA: TGTGCCAGTAGTATAGCGGGGCTAGCGGGAGAGCAGTACTTC. The chain recombines TRBV19 with TRBJ2-7; 9 bases fit TRBD2. CDR1 is LNHDA, CDR2 SQIVND, per germline (reference sequence). This CDR3 spans 14 amino acids. V shed 1 base, J shed 7 bases, and the junction held 5 bases outside the gene matches.

Concerning this clone itself: Other nucleotide sequences in the sample specify the same CDR3. The CDR3: CASSLAGDGGYTF. CDR3 DNA: TGTGCCAGCAGTTTAGCAGGGGACGGTGGCTACACCTTC. The J gene is TRBJ1-2, the V gene TRBV12-3 or TRBV12-4; D possibly corresponds to TRBD1 (5 bases). Trimming left V 0 bases short and J 7 bases short, with 9 bases between. The CDR3 extends over 13 amino acids.

V and J are TRBV27 and TRBJ2-6; the D is unclear. This CDR3 region has 12 residues. Germline CDR1 and CDR2: MNHEY and SMNVEV (reference sequence). V was pared by 8 bases and J by 4 bases, with 6 bases between. Here the CDR3 DNA reads TGTGCCAGCTCAACCGGGGCCAACGTCCTGACTTTC. Amino acids: CASSTGANVLTF.

V gene TRBV29-1 combines with J gene TRBJ1-3, with a tentative D call TRBD1 (5 bases). Trimming cost V 6 bases and J 0 bases, with 9 bases left between them. The CDR3 extends over 13 amino acids. From germline, CDR1 is SQVTM and CDR2 ANQGSEA. The CDR3 nucleotides read TGCAGCGTCCTTGACAGCTCTGGAAACACCATATATTTT. Translation gives CSVLDSSGNTIYF. Full variable domain (rest looked up from reference TRBV29-1 and TRBJ1-3): SAVISQKPSRDICQRGTSLTIQCQVDSQVTMMFWYRQQPGQSLTLIATANQGSEATYESGFVIDKFPISRPNLTFSTLTVSNMSPEDSSIYLCSVLDSSGNTIYFGEGSWLTVV.

The chain joins TRBV30 to TRBJ1-1; 7 bases line up with TRBD1. Trimming at V came to 0 bases and at J to 10 bases, leaving 8 bases not matched to a gene. This CDR3 region has 13 residues. Germline values: CDR1 GTSNPN, CDR2 SVGIG (reference sequence). CDR3 sequence: CAWSVLGRGGAFF. DNA of the CDR3: TGTGCCTGGAGTGTATTGGGCAGGGGGGGAGCTTTCTTT.

This chain uses TRBV25-1 with TRBJ2-4; D ambiguous. The CDR3 is 13 residues long. Between the trimmed V and J ends, which lost 3 bases and 4 bases, there was a span of 7 bases. CDR1 and CDR2 (germline): MGHDK, SYGVNS. CDR3 in amino acids: CASSDLMKNIQYF. CDR3 DNA sequence: TGTGCCAGCAGTGACCTTATGAAAAACATTCAGTACTTC.

The J gene is TRBJ2-2, the V gene TRBV13; no reliable D call. The germline V gene encodes CDR1 PRHDT and CDR2 FYEKMQ (reference sequence). The V and J ends lost 5 bases and 5 bases respectively, with 6 bases between them. CDR3 length: 12 amino acids. This chain's CDR3 is CASSPQTGELFF. In DNA form, the CDR3 reads TGTGCCAGCAGCCCCCAAACCGGGGAGCTGTTTTTT.

V usage is TRBV3-1 (or the pseudogene TRBV3-2) and J usage is TRBJ2-5; 8 bases line up with TRBD1. Germline V lookup: CDR1 LGHDT, CDR2 YNNKEL (reference sequence). J lost 5 bases, V lost 4 bases, and 9 bases had no gene match. This CDR3 region has 15 residues. CDR3 in DNA: TGTGCCAGCAGCCCCCAGGGGGCGCCGTCGGAGACCCAGTACTTC. Amino acids: CASSPQGAPSETQYF.

The chain employs TRBV29-1 and TRBJ1-4; tentatively, D is TRBD1 (5 bases). V lost 3 bases and J 11 bases, leaving 7 bases between the germline ends. This CDR3 contains 10 residues. The germline V gene has CDR1 SQVTM and CDR2 ANQGSEA. The CDR3 loop is CSVERGKLFF. DNA of the CDR3: TGCAGCGTTGAGCGGGGGAAACTGTTTTTT.

The chain joins TRBV6-1 to TRBJ2-3, with D perhaps being TRBD1 or TRBD2 (5 bases each). V dropped 0 bases and J dropped 0 bases, with 7 bases sitting between them. The CDR3 extends over 15 amino acids. Germline V gene sequence: CDR1 MNHNS, CDR2 SASEGT. The CDR3 DNA reads as TGTGCCAGCAGTGAAGCGGGGGTGAGCACAGATACGCAGTATTTT. As protein: CASSEAGVSTDTQYF.

This clone turned up a few times. The CDR3 nucleotides are TGTGCCAGCAGTTATTCGGAGGGAGCGGAGCTGTTTTTT. Its protein is CASSYSEGAELFF. This chain uses TRBV6-9 with TRBJ2-2; tentatively, D is TRBD2 (6 bases). Germline CDR1 MNHGY, CDR2 SVAAGI. The V end was cut by 0 bases, the J end by 10 bases, with 9 bases between. This CDR3 has 13 residues.

The chain employs TRBV4-3 and TRBJ2-7, with D possibly matching TRBD1 (5 bases). The CDR3 contains 15 residues. The ends were cut back, 1 base at V and 4 bases at J, with 14 bases in the middle. The germline V gene encodes CDR1 LGHNA and CDR2 YSLEER. The CDR3 DNA reads TGCGCCAGCAGCCAAGTAATGGGGCGCGCATACGAGCAGTACTTC. This encodes CASSQVMGRAYEQYF.

This chain uses TRBV5-1 with TRBJ2-7; TRBD1 is a possible D gene (6 bases). V lost 4 bases to trimming and J lost 3 bases, with 17 bases between them. Germline CDR1 reads SGHRS; CDR2 reads YFSETQ. The CDR3 is 15 residues long. The CDR3 bases are TGCGCCAGCAGCACGTTTAAAACAGGGTACTACGAGCAGTACTTC. Protein: CASSTFKTGYYEQYF.

V is TRBV7-2 and J is TRBJ1-3; D unclear. Between the trimmed V and J ends, which lost 1 base and 0 bases, there was a span of 10 bases. Germline CDR1 is SGHTA and CDR2 is FQGNSA. There are 16 residues in the CDR3. In DNA, the CDR3 is TGTGCCAGCAGCTTAGGATCGTCCCTCTCTGGAAACACCATATATTTT. Protein product: CASSLGSSLSGNTIYF. The full variable domain, rest sourced from reference TRBV7-2 and TRBJ1-3, is GAGVSQSPSNKVTEKGKDVELRCDPISGHTALYWYRQSLGQGLEFLIYFQGNSAPDKSGLPSDRFSAERTGGSVSTLTIQRTQQEDSAVYLCASSLGSSLSGNTIYFGEGSWLTVV.

V usage is TRBV27 and J usage is TRBJ1-4; 7 bases match TRBD1. This CDR3 spans 14 amino acids. The trim removed 4 bases at V and 6 bases at J, leaving 5 bases unmatched. CDR1 is MNHEY, CDR2 SMNVEV, per germline (reference sequence). This CDR3 reads CASSYGRGDEKLFF. The DNA of the CDR3 is TGTGCCAGCAGTTACGGCAGGGGGGATGAAAAACTGTTTTTT. Drawing the rest from reference TRBV27 and TRBJ1-4, the complete variable domain is EAQVTQNPRYLITVTGKKLTVTCSQNMNHEYMSWYRQDPGLGLRQIYYSMNVEVTDKGDVPEGYKVSRKEKRNFPLILESPSPNQTSLYFCASSYGRGDEKLFFGSGTQLSVL.

The chain combines TRBV4-2 with TRBJ1-2; D is possibly TRBD1 (5 bases). This CDR3 spans 14 amino acids. CDR1 and CDR2 from the germline V gene are LGHNA and YNFKEQ. Deletions cut 3 bases from V and 4 bases from J, with 12 bases between. The CDR3 DNA follows: TGTGCCAGCAGCCATGGGGTAACAGGCTATGGCTACACCTTC. Translation gives CASSHGVTGYGYTF.

The chain is built from TRBV6-1 and TRBJ2-3, with D uncertain. CDR3 size: 15 residues. V lost 1 base and J lost 1, with 9 bases in between. Germline V gene lookup returns CDR1 MNHNS and CDR2 SASEGT. This chain's CDR3 is CASSEGTGRTDTQYF. The DNA for the CDR3 is TGTGCCAGCAGTGAAGGTACCGGACGCACAGATACGCAGTATTTT.

The chain uses TRBV7-6 and TRBJ2-4; a possible D gene is TRBD2 (5 bases). Germline CDR1 and CDR2: SGHVS and FNYEAQ. The CDR3 has 15 amino acids. Deletions cut 4 bases from V and 8 bases from J, with 18 bases between. CDR3 protein: CASSYTGIPGDIQYF. CDR3 bases: TGTGCCAGCAGCTACACCGGGATTCCCGGGGACATTCAGTACTTC. Full variable domain (remainder filled in from reference TRBV7-6 and TRBJ2-4): GAGVSQSPRYKVTKRGQDVALRCDPISGHVSLYWYRQALGQGPEFLTYFNYEAQQDKSGLPNDRFSAERPEGSISTLTIQRTEQRDSAMYRCASSYTGIPGDIQYFGAGTRLSVL.

The chain couples TRBV6-2 or TRBV6-3 to TRBJ1-1; TRBD1 agrees at 9 bases. In germline, CDR1 is MNHEY, CDR2 SVGEGT. The junction had 2 bases not matched to a gene; V was cut back by 2 bases and J by 10 bases. CDR3 length equals 12 residues. CDR3 in DNA: TGTGCCAGCAGTTACGACAGGGGGGTAGCTTTCTTT. Translating gives CASSYDRGVAFF.

This clone came up once. This chain connects TRBV9 to TRBJ1-2, with no clear D. Trimming took 0 bases from V and 0 from J, leaving 9 bases between them. The germline V gene has CDR1 SGDLS and CDR2 YYNGEE. This CDR3 spans 15 amino acids. The CDR3 DNA sequence: TGTGCCAGCAGCGTAGAGGCTTCGTCTAACTATGGCTACACCTTC. Translating it yields CASSVEASSNYGYTF. Combining the CDR3 with reference TRBV9 and TRBJ1-2 gives the whole variable domain DSGVTQTPKHLITATGQRVTLRCSPRSGDLSVYWYQQSLDQGLQFLIQYYNGEERAKGNILERFSAQQFPDLHSELNLSSLELGDSALYFCASSVEASSNYGYTFGSGTRLTVV.

The chain carries TRBV27 and TRBJ1-2; 8 bases align to TRBD1. This CDR3 comprises 16 residues. CDR1 and CDR2 from the germline V gene are MNHEY and SMNVEV (reference sequence). With 6 bases clipped from V and 0 bases from J, the junction kept 9 bases outside the gene matches. CDR3 in DNA: TGTGCCAGCAGCCCCGGACAGGGCCGAGCTAACTATGGCTACACCTTC. This translates into CASSPGQGRANYGYTF.

The genes are TRBV29-1 and TRBJ1-1; 7 bases are a match to TRBD1. The CDR3 sequence is 12 residues long. From germline, CDR1 is SQVTM and CDR2 ANQGSEA. Unmatched junction bases numbered 9, after V lost 3 bases and J lost 11 bases. For the CDR3, the DNA is TGCAGCGTTGACGGAGGGGGCGCTGGGGCTTTCTTT. It codes for CSVDGGGAGAFF.

The chain links TRBV10-3 to TRBJ1-2, with TRBD1 identical over 8 bases. Germline values: CDR1 ENHRY, CDR2 SYGVKD. Trimming cost V 10 bases and J 8 bases; bases outside gene matches: 6. The CDR3 has 11 amino acids. This CDR3 is CATGQGGGYTF. The CDR3 DNA is TGTGCCACCGGACAGGGTGGGGGCTACACCTTC.

In this sample, this clone turned up once. The rearrangement joins TRBV5-6 to TRBJ2-5; D assignment may be TRBD1 or TRBD2 (5 bases each). The CDR3 loop spans 14 amino acids. Trimming took off 4 bases at V and 4 bases at J, with 14 bases between the two ends. Germline CDR1 and CDR2: SGHDT and YYEEEE. CDR3 coding DNA: TGTGCCAGCAGCGTCCCGGGGCTTGGAGAGACCCAGTACTTC. It is translated as CASSVPGLGETQYF.

The chain has TRBV6-5 and TRBJ1-1; no firm D call. V lost 5 bases and J 0 bases, leaving 10 bases between the germline ends. The CDR3 has 14 amino acids. Germline V gene lookup returns CDR1 MNHEY and CDR2 SVGAGI. CDR3 nucleotide sequence: TGTGCCAGCAGTCACAGAGAGATGAACACTGAAGCTTTCTTT. This gives the protein CASSHREMNTEAFF.

The chain combines TRBV29-1 with TRBJ1-2; TRBD1 matches 9 bases. CDR3 length: 12 residues. With 1 base clipped from V and 8 bases from J, the junction kept 2 bases outside the gene matches. The germline CDR1 and CDR2 sequences are SQVTM and ANQGSEA. CDR3 nucleotide sequence: TGCAGCGTTGAAGGGACAGGGGAAGGCTACACCTTC. Translation: CSVEGTGEGYTF.

V usage is TRBV9 and J usage is TRBJ1-6; D perhaps matches TRBD1 (6 bases). V shed 8 bases and J shed 3 bases, with 9 bases lying between them. The CDR3 runs 13 residues. Germline V gene sequence: CDR1 SGDLS, CDR2 YYNGEE. CDR3 DNA: TGTGCCAGTAACAGGGACTATAATTCACCCCTCCACTTT. This codes for CASNRDYNSPLHF.